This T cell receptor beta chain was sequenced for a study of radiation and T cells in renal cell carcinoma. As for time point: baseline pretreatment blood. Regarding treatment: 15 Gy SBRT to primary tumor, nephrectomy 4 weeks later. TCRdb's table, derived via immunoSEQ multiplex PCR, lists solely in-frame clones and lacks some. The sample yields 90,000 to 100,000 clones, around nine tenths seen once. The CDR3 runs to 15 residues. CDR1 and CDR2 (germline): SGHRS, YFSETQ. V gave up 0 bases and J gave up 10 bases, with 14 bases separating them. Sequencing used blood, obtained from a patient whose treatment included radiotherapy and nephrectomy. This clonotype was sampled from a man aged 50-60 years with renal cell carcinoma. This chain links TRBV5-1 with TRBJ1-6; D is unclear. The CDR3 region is CASSLGARRESPLHF. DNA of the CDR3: TGCGCCAGCAGCTTGGGGGCCAGAAGGGAATCACCCCTCCACTTT.